This T cell receptor (beta chain) appears in the sequencing data of a study of cytomegalovirus exposure and HLA in healthy donors. The germline gives CDR1 SGHNT, CDR2 YENEEA. The CDR3 is made up of 13 amino acids. J was trimmed by 6 bases and V by 6 bases; bases with no gene match: 6. Amplification used 60 Vbeta primers and 13 Jbeta primers. The repertoire was sequenced with immunoSEQ multiplex PCR; TCRdb's copy has only in-frame clones and lacks some. The table has approximately 82,000 clones, about two thirds seen once. On this clone itself: The antigen remains undetermined.

In nominal health when sampled, donors likely had unrecorded immune exposures nonetheless. Study results and limitations: In vitro checks showed that a few CMV-associated chains really do target CMV antigens. After further analysis at a later stage, 16,951 TCR beta sequences were associated with HLA alleles at 0.05 false discovery rate.

The specimen was PBMCs. V usage is TRBV11-3 and J usage is TRBJ2-7; TRBD1 agrees at 9 bases. The receptor comes from a woman in her thirties in good health and CMV-seropositive. CDR3 amino acids: CASRRGQGLEQYF. The CDR3 nucleotides are TGTGCCAGCAGGCGAGGACAGGGGCTCGAGCAGTACTTC.